This T cell receptor beta chain was obtained from a study of cytomegalovirus exposure and HLA in healthy donors. CDR1 is LNHDA, CDR2 SQIVND, per germline (reference sequence). Trimming left V 4 bases short and J 4 bases short, with 11 bases between. This CDR3 has 14 amino acids. Amplification used 60 Vbeta primers and 13 Jbeta primers. The assay was immunoSEQ multiplex PCR, and TCRdb's table has in-frame clones only and misses some. The repertoire holds approximately 160,000 clones, with 70% to 90% as singletons. Concerning this clone itself: Its antigen remains unidentified.

Whole-study findings and limits: The likely origin of a cluster of highly shared sequence variants was a sequencing artifact.

The V and J genes are TRBV19 and TRBJ2-1, with D perhaps matching TRBD1 (5 bases). The source is a woman aged 18-29 years in good health and CMV-seronegative. The specimen sequenced was PBMCs. This CDR3 reads CASSNQGTYNEQFF. CDR3 nucleotide sequence: TGTGCCAGTAGTAATCAGGGAACGTACAATGAGCAGTTCTTC.